This T cell receptor (beta chain) was recovered during a study of cytomegalovirus exposure and HLA in healthy donors. Germline V lookup: CDR1 MNHEY, CDR2 SVGAGI. J was trimmed by 12 bases and V by 7 bases; bases with no gene match: 14. This CDR3 has 14 residues. The sample holds a few counts of this clone. Amplification used 60 Vbeta primers and 13 Jbeta primers. This table comes from immunoSEQ multiplex PCR, and its TCRdb copy is limited to in-frame clones, with some not included. Of about 170,000 clones in the sample, approximately 81% were seen once. This TCR derives from a woman between 50 and 59 years old in good health and CMV-seronegative. The chain is built from TRBV6-5 and TRBJ2-4, with TRBD1 identical over 8 bases. Sequenced input: PBMCs. CDR3: CASKSARGRGSQYF. CDR3 nucleotides: TGTGCCAGCAAATCGGCCAGGGGGCGCGGGTCTCAGTACTTC.